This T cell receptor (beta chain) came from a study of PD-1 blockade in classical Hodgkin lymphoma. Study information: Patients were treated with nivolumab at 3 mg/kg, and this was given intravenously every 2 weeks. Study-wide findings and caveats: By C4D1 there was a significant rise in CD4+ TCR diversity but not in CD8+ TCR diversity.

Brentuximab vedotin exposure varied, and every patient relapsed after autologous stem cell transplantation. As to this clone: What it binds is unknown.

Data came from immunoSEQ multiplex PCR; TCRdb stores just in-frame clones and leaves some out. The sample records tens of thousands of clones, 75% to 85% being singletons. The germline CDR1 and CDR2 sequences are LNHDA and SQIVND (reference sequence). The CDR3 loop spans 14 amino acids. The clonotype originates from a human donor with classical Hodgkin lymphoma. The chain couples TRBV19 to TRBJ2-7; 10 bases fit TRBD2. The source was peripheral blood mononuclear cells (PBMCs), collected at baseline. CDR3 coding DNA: TGTGGAGGGACTAGCGACCCTCCCTCCTACGAGCAGTACTTC. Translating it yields CGGTSDPPSYEQYF.